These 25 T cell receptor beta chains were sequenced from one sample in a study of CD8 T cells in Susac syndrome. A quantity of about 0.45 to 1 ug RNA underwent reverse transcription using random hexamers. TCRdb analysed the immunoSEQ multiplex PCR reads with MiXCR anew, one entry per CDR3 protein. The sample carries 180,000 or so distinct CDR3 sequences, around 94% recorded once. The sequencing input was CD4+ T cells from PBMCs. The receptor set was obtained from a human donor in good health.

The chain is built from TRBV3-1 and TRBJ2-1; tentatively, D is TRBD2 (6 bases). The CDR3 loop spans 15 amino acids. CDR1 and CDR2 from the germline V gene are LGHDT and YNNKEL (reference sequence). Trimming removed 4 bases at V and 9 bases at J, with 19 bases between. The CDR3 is CASSPRGLPTGEQFF. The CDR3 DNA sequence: TGTGCCAGCAGCCCTCGGGGACTCCCCACCGGTGAGCAGTTCTTC.

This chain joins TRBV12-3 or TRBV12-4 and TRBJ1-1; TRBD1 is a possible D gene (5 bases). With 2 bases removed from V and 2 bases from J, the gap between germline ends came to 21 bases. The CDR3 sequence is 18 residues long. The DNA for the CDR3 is TGTGCCAGCAGTTTAACCACCCACGGCTGGAGGGGTAACACTGAAGCTTTCTTT. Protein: CASSLTTHGWRGNTEAFF.

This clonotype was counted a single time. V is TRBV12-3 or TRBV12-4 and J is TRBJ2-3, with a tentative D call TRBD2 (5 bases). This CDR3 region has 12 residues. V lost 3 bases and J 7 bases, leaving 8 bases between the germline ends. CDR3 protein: CASSFPGNTQYF. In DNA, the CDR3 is TGTGCCAGCAGTTTCCCGGGGAATACGCAGTATTTT.

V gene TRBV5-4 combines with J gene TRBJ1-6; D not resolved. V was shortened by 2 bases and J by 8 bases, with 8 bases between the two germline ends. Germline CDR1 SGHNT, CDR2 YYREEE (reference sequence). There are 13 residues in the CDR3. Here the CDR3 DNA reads TGTGCCAGCAGCTTCCCGGGAGATTCACCCCTCCACTTT. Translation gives CASSFPGDSPLHF.

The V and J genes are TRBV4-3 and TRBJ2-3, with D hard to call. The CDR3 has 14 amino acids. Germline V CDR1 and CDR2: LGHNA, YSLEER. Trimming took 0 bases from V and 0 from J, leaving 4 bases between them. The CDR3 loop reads CASSQEWSTDTQYF. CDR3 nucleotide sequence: TGCGCCAGCAGCCAAGAATGGAGCACAGATACGCAGTATTTT.

The DNA for the CDR3 is TGTGCCAGCAGTTTGAGGGGGCGGGTAGAGACCCAGTACTTC. Its protein product is CASSLRGRVETQYF. This chain connects TRBV28 to TRBJ2-5; TRBD1 agrees at 7 bases. The CDR3 length is 14 residues. V shed 3 bases and J 4 bases; nucleotides not matched to a gene: 5. Per germline, CDR1 MDHEN and CDR2 SYDVKM.

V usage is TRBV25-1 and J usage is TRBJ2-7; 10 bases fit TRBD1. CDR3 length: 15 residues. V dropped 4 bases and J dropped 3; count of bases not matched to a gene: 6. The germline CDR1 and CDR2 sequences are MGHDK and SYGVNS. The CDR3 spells CASSAKGQGFYEQYF. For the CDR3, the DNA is TGTGCCAGCAGTGCGAAGGGACAGGGGTTCTACGAGCAGTACTTC.

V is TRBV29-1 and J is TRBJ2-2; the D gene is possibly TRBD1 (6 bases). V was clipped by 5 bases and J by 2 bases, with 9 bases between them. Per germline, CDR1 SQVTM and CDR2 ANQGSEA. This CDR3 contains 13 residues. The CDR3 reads CSVSQGNTGELFF. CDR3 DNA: TGCAGCGTTTCACAGGGAAACACCGGGGAGCTGTTTTTT.

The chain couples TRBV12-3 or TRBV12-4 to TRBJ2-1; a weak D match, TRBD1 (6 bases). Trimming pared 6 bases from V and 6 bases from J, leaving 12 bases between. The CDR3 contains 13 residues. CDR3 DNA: TGTGCCAGCAGGCTGGACAGTGTCAATGAGCAGTTCTTC. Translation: CASRLDSVNEQFF.

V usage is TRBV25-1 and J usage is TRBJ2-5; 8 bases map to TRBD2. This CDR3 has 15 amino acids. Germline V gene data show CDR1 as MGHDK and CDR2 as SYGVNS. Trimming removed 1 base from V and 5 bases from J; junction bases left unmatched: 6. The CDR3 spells CASSEFGQRGETQYF. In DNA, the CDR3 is TGTGCCAGCAGTGAATTTGGACAGCGGGGGGAGACCCAGTACTTC.

This chain's CDR3 is CATQFDRGRTDTQYF. The CDR3 DNA reads TGTGCCACCCAGTTTGATAGGGGCCGCACAGATACGCAGTATTTT. The rearrangement uses TRBV28 and TRBJ2-3; D may be TRBD1 (5 bases). Trimming took 10 bases from V and 1 from J, leaving 18 bases between them. The germline CDR1 and CDR2 sequences are MDHEN and SYDVKM. CDR3 length: 15 amino acids.

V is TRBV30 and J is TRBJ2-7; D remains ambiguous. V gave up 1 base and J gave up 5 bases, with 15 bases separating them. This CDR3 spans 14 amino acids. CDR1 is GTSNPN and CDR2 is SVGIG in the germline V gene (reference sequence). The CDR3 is CAWSDRWSDHEQYF. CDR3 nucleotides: TGTGCCTGGAGTGACCGTTGGAGCGACCACGAGCAGTACTTC.

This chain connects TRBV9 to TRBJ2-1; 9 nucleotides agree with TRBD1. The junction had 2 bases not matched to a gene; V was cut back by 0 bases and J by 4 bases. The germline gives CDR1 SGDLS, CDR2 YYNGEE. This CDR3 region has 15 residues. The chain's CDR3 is CASSVVGTGYNEQFF. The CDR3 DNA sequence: TGTGCCAGCAGCGTAGTAGGGACAGGGTACAATGAGCAGTTCTTC.

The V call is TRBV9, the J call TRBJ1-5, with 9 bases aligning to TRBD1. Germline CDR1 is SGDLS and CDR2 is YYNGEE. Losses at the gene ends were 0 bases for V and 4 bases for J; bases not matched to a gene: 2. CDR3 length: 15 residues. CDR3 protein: CASSVGQGVNQPQHF. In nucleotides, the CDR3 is TGTGCCAGCAGCGTAGGACAGGGGGTGAATCAGCCCCAGCATTTT.

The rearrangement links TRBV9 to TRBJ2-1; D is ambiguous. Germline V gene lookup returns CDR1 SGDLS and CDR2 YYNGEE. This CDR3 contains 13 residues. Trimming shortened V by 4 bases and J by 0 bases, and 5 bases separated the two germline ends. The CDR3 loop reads CASSPYSYNEQFF. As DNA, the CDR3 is TGTGCCAGCAGCCCTTACTCCTACAATGAGCAGTTCTTC.

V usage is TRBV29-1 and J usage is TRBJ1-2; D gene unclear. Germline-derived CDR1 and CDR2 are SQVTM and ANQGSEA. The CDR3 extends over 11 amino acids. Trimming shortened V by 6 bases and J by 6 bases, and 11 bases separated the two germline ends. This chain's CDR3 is CSVAGGDGYTF. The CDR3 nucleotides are TGCAGCGTGGCGGGAGGAGATGGCTACACCTTC. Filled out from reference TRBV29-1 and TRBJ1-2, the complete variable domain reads SAVISQKPSRDICQRGTSLTIQCQVDSQVTMMFWYRQQPGQSLTLIATANQGSEATYESGFVIDKFPISRPNLTFSTLTVSNMSPEDSSIYLCSVAGGDGYTFGSGTRLTVV.

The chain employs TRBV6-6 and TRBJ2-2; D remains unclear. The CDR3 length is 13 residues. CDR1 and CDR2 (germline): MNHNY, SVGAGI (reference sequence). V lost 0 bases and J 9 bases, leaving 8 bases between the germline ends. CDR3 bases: TGTGCCAGCAGTTACTCTGGGCAGAGGGAGCTGTTTTTT. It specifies CASSYSGQRELFF.

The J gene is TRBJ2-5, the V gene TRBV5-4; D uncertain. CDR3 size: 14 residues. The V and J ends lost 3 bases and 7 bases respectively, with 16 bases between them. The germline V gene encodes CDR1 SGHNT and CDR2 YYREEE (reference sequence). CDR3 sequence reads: CASSYPGPVATQYF. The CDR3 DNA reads TGTGCCAGCAGCTATCCGGGCCCGGTAGCGACCCAGTACTTC. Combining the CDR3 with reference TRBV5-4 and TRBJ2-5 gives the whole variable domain ETGVTQSPTHLIKTRGQQVTLRCSSQSGHNTVSWYQQALGQGPQFIFQYYREEENGRGNFPPRFSGLQFPNYSSELNVNALELDDSALYLCASSYPGPVATQYFGPGTRLLVL.

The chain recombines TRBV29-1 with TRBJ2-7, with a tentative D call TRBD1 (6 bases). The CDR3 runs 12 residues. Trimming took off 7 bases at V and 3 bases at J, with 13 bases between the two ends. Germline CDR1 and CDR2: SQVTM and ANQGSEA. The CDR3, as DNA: TGCAGCGCCGGACAGTTGAGCTACGAGCAGTACTTC. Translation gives CSAGQLSYEQYF.

CDR3 amino acids: CAWSVSRDTEAFF. CDR3 bases: TGTGCCTGGAGTGTCTCCAGGGACACTGAAGCTTTCTTT. V is TRBV30 and J is TRBJ1-1, with D perhaps matching TRBD1 (5 bases). There are 13 residues in the CDR3. In germline, CDR1 is GTSNPN, CDR2 SVGIG (reference sequence). The V and J ends lost 0 bases and 3 bases respectively, with 8 bases between them.

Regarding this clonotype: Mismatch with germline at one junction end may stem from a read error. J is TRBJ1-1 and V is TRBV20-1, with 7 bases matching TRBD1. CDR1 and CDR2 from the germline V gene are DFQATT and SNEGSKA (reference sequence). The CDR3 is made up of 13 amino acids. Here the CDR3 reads CSAIPSLGTAAPF. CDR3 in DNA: TGCAGTGCTATCCCATCGCTCGGGACAGCGGCCCCCTTT.

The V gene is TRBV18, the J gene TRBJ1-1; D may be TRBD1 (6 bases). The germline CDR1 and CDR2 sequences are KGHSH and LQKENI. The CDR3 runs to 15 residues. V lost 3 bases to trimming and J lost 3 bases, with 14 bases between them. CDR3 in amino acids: CASSPVQGVDTEAFF. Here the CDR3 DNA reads TGTGCCAGCTCACCGGTACAGGGAGTTGACACTGAAGCTTTCTTT.

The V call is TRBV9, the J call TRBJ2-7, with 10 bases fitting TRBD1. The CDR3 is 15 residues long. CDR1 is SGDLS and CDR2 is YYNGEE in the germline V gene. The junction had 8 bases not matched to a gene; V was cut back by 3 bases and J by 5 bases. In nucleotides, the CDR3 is TGTGCCAGCAGCGGGCTGGGACAGGGGTTCAACGAGCAGTACTTC. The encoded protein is CASSGLGQGFNEQYF.

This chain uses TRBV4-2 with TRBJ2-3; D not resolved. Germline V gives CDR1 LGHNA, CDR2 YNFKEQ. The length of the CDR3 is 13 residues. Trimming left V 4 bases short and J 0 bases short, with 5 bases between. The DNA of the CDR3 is TGTGCCAGCAGCCTCAGGAGCACAGATACGCAGTATTTT. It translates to CASSLRSTDTQYF.

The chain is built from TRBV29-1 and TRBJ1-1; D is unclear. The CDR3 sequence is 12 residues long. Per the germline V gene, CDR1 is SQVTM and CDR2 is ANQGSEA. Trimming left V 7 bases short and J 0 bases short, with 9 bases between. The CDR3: CSGGQLNTEAFF. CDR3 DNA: TGCAGCGGGGGTCAACTGAACACTGAAGCTTTCTTT.